This TCR beta chain is from a study of blood T cell repertoires in COVID-19. Enrollees, about 18 to 90 years old, lived in 24 US areas. Each participant's cohort was designated according to participant-reported clinical history. The recovered donors of Cohort 3 showed two negative PCRs, clearance, or symptom resolution. The method was immunoSEQ multiplex PCR; TCRdb's version includes in-frame clones alone and lacks a portion of them. The top ten clones hold 1.5% to 2% of a sample with some 400,000 clones, roughly nine tenths of them seen once. The sample consisted of PBMCs or T cells enriched from blood (not recorded which). This sequence was found in a woman in her thirties who had recovered from COVID-19.

The CDR3 DNA follows: TGTGCCAGCAGCCGGGACTACGAGCAGTACTTC. Protein sequence: CASSRDYEQYF. The chain carries TRBV5-5 and TRBJ2-7, with D possibly being TRBD2 (5 bases). Germline V lookup: CDR1 SGHKS, CDR2 YYEKEE (reference sequence). This CDR3 is built from 11 residues. Trimming removed 4 bases from V and 3 bases from J, with 5 bases in between. Combining the CDR3 with reference TRBV5-5 and TRBJ2-7 gives the whole variable domain DAGVTQSPTHLIKTRGQQVTLRCSPISGHKSVSWYQQVLGQGPQFIFQYYEKEERGRGNFPDRFSARQFPNYSSELNVNALLLGDSALYLCASSRDYEQYFGPGTRLTVT.